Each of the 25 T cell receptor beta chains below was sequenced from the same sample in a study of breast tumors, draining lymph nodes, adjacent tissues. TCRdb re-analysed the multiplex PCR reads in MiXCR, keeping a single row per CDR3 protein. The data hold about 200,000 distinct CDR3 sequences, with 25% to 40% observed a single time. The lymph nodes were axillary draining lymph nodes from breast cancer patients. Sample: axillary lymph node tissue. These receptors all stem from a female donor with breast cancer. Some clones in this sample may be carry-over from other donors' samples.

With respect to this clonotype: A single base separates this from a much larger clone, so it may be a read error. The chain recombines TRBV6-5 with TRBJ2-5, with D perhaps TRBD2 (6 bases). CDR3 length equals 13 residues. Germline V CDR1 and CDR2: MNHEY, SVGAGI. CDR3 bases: TGTGCCAGCGGTTACTCGAGGGGAGGGACCCAGTACTTC. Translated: CASGYSRGGTQYF.

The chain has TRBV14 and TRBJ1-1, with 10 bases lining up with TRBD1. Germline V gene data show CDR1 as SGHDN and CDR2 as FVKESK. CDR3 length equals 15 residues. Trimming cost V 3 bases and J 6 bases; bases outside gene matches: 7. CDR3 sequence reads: CASSHEGTGVAEAFF. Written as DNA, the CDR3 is TGTGCCAGCAGCCACGAAGGGACAGGGGTGGCTGAAGCTTTCTTT.

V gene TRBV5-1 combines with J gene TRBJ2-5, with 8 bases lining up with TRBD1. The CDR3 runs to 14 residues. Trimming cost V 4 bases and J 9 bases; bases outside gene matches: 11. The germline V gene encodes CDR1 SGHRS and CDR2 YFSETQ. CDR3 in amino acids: CASSPGQAAAAQYF. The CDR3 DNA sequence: TGCGCCAGCAGCCCGGGACAGGCTGCAGCGGCCCAGTACTTC.

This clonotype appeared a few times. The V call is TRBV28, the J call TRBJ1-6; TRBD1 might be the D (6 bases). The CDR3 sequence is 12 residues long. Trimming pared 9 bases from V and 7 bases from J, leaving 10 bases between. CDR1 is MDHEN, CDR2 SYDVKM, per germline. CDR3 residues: CARDRQNSPLHF. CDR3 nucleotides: TGTGCCAGGGACAGACAAAATTCACCCCTCCACTTT.

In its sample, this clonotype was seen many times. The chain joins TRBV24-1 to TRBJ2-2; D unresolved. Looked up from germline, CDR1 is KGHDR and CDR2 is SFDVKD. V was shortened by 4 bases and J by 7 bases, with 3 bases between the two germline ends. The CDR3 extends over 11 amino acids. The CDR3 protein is CATSEVGELFF. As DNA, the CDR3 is TGTGCCACCAGTGAAGTCGGGGAGCTGTTTTTT.

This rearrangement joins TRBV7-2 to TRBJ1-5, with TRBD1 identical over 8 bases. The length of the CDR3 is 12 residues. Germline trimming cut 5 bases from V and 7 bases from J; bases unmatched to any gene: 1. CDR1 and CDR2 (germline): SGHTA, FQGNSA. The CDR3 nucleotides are TGTGCCAGCAGCGGGACAGGCCAGCCCCAGCATTTT. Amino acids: CASSGTGQPQHF.

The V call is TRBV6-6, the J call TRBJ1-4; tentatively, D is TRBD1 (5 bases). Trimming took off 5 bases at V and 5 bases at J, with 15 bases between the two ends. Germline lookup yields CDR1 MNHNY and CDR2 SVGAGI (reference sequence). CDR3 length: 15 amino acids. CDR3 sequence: CASSHEGRANEKLFF. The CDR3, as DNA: TGTGCCAGCAGTCACGAGGGCAGGGCGAATGAAAAACTGTTTTTT.

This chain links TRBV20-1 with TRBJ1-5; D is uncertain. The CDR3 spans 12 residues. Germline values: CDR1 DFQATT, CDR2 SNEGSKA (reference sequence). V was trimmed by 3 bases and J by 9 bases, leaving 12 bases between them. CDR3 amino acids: CSASATFMPQHF. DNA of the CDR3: TGCAGTGCTAGCGCCACCTTCATGCCCCAGCATTTT.

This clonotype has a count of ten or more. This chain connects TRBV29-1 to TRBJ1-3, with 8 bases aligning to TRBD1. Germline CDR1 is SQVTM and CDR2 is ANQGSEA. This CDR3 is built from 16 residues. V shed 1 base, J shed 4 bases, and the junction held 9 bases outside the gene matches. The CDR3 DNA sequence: TGCAGCGTTGAAGGGTCTCCAGGGGGCCGAGGAAACACCATATATTTT. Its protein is CSVEGSPGGRGNTIYF.

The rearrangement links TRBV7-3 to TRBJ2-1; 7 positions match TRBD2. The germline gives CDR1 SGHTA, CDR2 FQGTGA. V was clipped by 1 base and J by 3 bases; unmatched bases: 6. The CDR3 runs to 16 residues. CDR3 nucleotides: TGTGCCAGCAGCTTAATGGGAGGCGGGAGCTACAATGAGCAGTTCTTC. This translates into CASSLMGGGSYNEQFF.

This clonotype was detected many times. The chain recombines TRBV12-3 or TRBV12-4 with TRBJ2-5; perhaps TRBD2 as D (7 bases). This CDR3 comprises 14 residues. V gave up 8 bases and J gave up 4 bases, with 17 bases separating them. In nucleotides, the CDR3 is TGTGCCAGCCGCGGGCGGGGGCGCGGAGAGACCCAGTACTTC. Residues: CASRGRGRGETQYF.

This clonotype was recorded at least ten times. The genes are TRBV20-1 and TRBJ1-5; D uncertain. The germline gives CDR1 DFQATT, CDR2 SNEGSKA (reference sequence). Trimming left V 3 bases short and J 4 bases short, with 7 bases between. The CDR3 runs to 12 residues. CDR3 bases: TGCAGTGCTAGGCCCAGGAATCAGCCCCAGCATTTT. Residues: CSARPRNQPQHF.

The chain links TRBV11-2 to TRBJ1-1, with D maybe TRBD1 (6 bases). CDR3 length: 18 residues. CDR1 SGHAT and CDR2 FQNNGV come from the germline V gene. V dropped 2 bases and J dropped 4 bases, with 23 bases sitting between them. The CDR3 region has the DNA TGTGCCAGCAGCTTAAGTAGGGGGAAGCGGGTACTGAGCACTGAAGCTTTCTTT. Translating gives CASSLSRGKRVLSTEAFF.

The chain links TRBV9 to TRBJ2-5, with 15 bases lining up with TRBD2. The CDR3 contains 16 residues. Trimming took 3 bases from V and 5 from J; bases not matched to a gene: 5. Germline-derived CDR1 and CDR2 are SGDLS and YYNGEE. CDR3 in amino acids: CASSGTSGGARETQYF. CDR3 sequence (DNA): TGTGCCAGCAGCGGGACTAGCGGGGGGGCCCGGGAGACCCAGTACTTC. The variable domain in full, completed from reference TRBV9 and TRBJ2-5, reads DSGVTQTPKHLITATGQRVTLRCSPRSGDLSVYWYQQSLDQGLQFLIQYYNGEERAKGNILERFSAQQFPDLHSELNLSSLELGDSALYFCASSGTSGGARETQYFGPGTRLLVL.

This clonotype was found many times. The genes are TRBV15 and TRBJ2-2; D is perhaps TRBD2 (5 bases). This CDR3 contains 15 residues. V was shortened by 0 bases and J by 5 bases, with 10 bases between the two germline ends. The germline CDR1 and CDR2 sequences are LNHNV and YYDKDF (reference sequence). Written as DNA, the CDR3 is TGTGCCACCAGCAGAGACCCCGACTATACCGGGGAGCTGTTTTTT. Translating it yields CATSRDPDYTGELFF.

CDR3 region: CASSYFPGQTPEAFF. CDR3 sequence (DNA): TGTGCCAGCAGTTACTTCCCGGGACAAACACCTGAAGCTTTCTTT. The chain joins TRBV7-9 to TRBJ1-1; D perhaps matches TRBD1 (6 bases). The CDR3 is 15 amino acids. The germline CDR1 and CDR2 sequences are SEHNR and FQNEAQ (reference sequence). With 6 bases removed from V and 6 bases from J, the gap between germline ends came to 20 bases.

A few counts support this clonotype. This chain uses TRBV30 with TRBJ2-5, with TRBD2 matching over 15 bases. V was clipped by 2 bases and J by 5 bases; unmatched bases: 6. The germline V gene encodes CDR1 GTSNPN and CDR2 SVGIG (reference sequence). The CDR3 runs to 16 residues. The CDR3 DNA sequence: TGTGCCTGGAGTATAGGACTAGCGGGAGGGCCGGAGACCCAGTACTTC. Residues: CAWSIGLAGGPETQYF.

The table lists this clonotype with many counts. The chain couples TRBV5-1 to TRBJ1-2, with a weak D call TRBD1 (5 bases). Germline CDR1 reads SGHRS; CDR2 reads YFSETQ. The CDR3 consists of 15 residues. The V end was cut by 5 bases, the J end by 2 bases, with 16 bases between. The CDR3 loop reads CASRLGGGYNYGYTF. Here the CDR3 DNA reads TGCGCCAGCAGACTGGGGGGGGGTTACAACTATGGCTACACCTTC. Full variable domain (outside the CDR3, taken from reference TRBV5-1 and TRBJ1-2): KAGVTQTPRYLIKTRGQQVTLSCSPISGHRSVSWYQQTPGQGLQFLFEYFSETQRNKGNFPGRFSGRQFSNSRSEMNVSTLELGDSALYLCASRLGGGYNYGYTFGSGTRLTVV.

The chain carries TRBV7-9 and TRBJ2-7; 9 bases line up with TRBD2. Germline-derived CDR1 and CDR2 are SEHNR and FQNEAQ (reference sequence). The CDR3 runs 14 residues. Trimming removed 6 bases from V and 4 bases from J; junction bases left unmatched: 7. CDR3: CASRLAGDSYEQYF. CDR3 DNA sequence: TGTGCCAGCAGACTAGCGGGTGACAGTTACGAGCAGTACTTC. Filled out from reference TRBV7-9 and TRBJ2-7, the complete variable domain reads DTGVSQNPRHKITKRGQNVTFRCDPISEHNRLYWYRQTLGQGPEFLTYFQNEAQLEKSRLLSDRFSAERPKGSFSTLEIQRTEQGDSAMYLCASRLAGDSYEQYFGPGTRLTVT.

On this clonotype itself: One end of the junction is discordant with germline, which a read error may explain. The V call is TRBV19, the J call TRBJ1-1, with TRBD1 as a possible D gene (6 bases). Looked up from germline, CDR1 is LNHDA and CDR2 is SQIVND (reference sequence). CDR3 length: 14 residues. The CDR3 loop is CASSTSQGWTEAFF. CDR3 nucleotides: TGTGCCAGTAGTACATCACAGGGATGGACTGAAGCCTTCTTT.

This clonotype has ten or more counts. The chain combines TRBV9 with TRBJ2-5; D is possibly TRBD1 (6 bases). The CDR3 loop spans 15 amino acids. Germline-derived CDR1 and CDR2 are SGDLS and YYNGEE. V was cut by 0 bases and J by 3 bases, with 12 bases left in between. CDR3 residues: CASSVVGGTKETQYF. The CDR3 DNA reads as TGTGCCAGCAGCGTAGTAGGGGGTACTAAAGAGACCCAGTACTTC.

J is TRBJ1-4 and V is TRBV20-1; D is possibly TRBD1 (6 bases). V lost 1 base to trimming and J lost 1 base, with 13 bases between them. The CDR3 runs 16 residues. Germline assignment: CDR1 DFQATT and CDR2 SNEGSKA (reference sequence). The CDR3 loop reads CSARGGREVTNEKLFF. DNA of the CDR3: TGCAGTGCTAGAGGGGGGCGCGAAGTAACTAATGAAAAACTGTTTTTT.

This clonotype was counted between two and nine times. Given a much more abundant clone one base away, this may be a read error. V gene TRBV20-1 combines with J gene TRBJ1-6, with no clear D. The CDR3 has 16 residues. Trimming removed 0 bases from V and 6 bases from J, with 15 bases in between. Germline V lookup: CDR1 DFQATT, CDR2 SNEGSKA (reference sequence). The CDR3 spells CSARDFSLGSNSPLHF. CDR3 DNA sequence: TGCAGTGCTAGAGATTTCTCCTTGGGCTCTAATTCACCCCTCCACTTT.

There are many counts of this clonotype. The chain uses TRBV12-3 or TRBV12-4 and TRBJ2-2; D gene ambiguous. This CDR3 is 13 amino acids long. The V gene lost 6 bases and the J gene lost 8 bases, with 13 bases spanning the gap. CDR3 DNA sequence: TGTGCCAGCAGACCAGGACGGCGTGGGGAGCTGTTTTTT. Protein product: CASRPGRRGELFF.

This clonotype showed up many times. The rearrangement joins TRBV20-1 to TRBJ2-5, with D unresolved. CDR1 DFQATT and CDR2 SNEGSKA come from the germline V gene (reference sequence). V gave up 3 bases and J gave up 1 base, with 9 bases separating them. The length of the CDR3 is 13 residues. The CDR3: CSARIRSQETQYF. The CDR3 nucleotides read TGCAGTGCTAGGATACGGAGCCAAGAGACCCAGTACTTC.